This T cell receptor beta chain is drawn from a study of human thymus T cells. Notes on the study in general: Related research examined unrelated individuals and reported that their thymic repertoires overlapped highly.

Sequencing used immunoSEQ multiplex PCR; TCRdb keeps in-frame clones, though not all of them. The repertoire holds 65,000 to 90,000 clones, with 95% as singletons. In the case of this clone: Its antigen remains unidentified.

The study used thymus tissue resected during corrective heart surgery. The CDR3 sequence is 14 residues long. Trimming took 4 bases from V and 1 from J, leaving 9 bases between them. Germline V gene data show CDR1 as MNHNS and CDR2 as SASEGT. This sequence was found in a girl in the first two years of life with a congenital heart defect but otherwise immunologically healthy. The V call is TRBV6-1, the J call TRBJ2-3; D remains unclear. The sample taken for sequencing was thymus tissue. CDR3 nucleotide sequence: TGTGCCAGCAGTGTTAGGGCCCGCACAGATACGCAGTATTTT. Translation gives CASSVRARTDTQYF.